These 31 T cell receptor beta chains were all obtained from the same sample, sequenced in a study of T cell responses to AZD1222 COVID-19 vaccine. Here immunoSEQ multiplex PCR was the method, and the copy in TCRdb shows in-frame clones only, minus some. In the table there are about 120,000 clones, more than 70% of which are singletons. The sample in question was peripheral blood, obtained 28 days after the second AZD1222 dose. Receptors were obtained from an adult who received the AZD1222 COVID-19 vaccine.

The V gene is TRBV7-9, the J gene TRBJ1-2, with 7 bases that match TRBD1. The trim removed 5 bases at V and 8 bases at J, leaving 8 bases unmatched. Germline V lookup: CDR1 SEHNR, CDR2 FQNEAQ (reference sequence). There are 13 residues in the CDR3. DNA for the CDR3: TGTGCCAGCAGCCGACAGGGTGCTCGGGGCTACACCTTC. This translates into CASSRQGARGYTF.

The genes are TRBV2 and TRBJ1-2, with D perhaps matching TRBD1 (5 bases). CDR1 and CDR2 (germline): SNHLY, FYNNEI. With 2 bases removed from V and 2 bases from J, the gap between germline ends came to 21 bases. The CDR3 length is 18 residues. The CDR3 sequence: CASSERRTTGTLNYGYTF. CDR3 nucleotides: TGTGCCAGCAGTGAACGGAGAACGACCGGGACGCTGAACTATGGCTACACCTTC.

V usage is TRBV28 and J usage is TRBJ1-5, with TRBD1 matching over 7 bases. With 4 bases clipped from V and 1 base from J, the junction kept 7 bases outside the gene matches. This CDR3 is built from 16 residues. The germline V gene encodes CDR1 MDHEN and CDR2 SYDVKM. The CDR3 coding sequence is TGTGCCAGCAGTTCTAGACAGGGTGGAAGCAATCAGCCCCAGCATTTT. This encodes CASSSRQGGSNQPQHF.

V gene TRBV5-1 combines with J gene TRBJ2-5; 11 positions agree with TRBD2. The V gene end was trimmed by 4 bases and the J gene end by 9 bases; junction bases not matched to a gene: 8. The CDR3 runs 14 residues. Germline assignment: CDR1 SGHRS and CDR2 YFSETQ. The CDR3 loop reads CASSPSSGGIAQYF. CDR3 in DNA: TGCGCCAGCAGCCCATCTAGCGGGGGGATTGCCCAGTACTTC.

The rearrangement joins TRBV2 to TRBJ2-3; D could derive from TRBD1 or TRBD2 (5 bases each). Per the germline V gene, CDR1 is SNHLY and CDR2 is FYNNEI. Between the trimmed V and J ends, which lost 6 bases and 1 base, there was a span of 14 bases. The CDR3 extends over 15 amino acids. The chain's CDR3 is CASSLGDGGTDTQYF. DNA for the CDR3: TGTGCCAGCAGCCTAGGGGACGGTGGCACAGATACGCAGTATTTT. The full variable domain, in which reference TRBV2 and TRBJ2-3 provide the parts outside the CDR3, is EPEVTQTPSHQVTQMGQEVILRCVPISNHLYFYWYRQILGQKVEFLVSFYNNEISEKSEIFDDQFSVERPDGSNFTLKIRSTKLEDSAMYFCASSLGDGGTDTQYFGPGTRLTVL.

This chain uses TRBV2 with TRBJ1-2, with D unresolved. CDR3 size: 12 residues. V was cut by 6 bases and J by 8 bases, with 13 bases left in between. Germline CDR1 SNHLY, CDR2 FYNNEI. The CDR3 sequence: CASRAEMGGYTF. In nucleotides, the CDR3 is TGTGCCAGCAGGGCGGAGATGGGGGGCTACACCTTC.

This clone has a count of ten or more. The chain uses TRBV3-1 (or the pseudogene TRBV3-2) and TRBJ2-5, with D hard to call. Germline V gene lookup returns CDR1 LGHDT and CDR2 YNNKEL (reference sequence). The V end was cut by 2 bases, the J end by 5 bases, with 6 bases between. This CDR3 has 12 amino acids. CDR3 sequence reads: CASSQIRETQYF. In nucleotides, the CDR3 is TGTGCCAGCAGCCAAATTAGGGAGACCCAGTACTTC.

The CDR3 nucleotides are TGTGCCAGCAGCTTAGTGGGTAGCGGGGTATCCGGAGAGCAGTACTTC. Protein: CASSLVGSGVSGEQYF. V gene TRBV7-2 combines with J gene TRBJ2-7, with 8 bases that match TRBD2. The germline gives CDR1 SGHTA, CDR2 FQGNSA. CDR3 length: 16 residues. V was clipped by 1 base and J by 7 bases; unmatched bases: 12.

This chain joins TRBV11-2 and TRBJ1-2; 12 bases are shared with TRBD1. Germline CDR1 reads SGHAT; CDR2 reads FQNNGV. CDR3 size: 19 residues. Losses at the gene ends were 5 bases for V and 4 bases for J; bases not matched to a gene: 17. The CDR3 DNA follows: TGTGCCAGCAGCCACCTTTCTTGGGACAGGGGGCTTTGGAGCTATGGCTACACCTTC. This gives the protein CASSHLSWDRGLWSYGYTF.

V is TRBV27 and J is TRBJ2-5; D is ambiguous. Trimming shortened V by 6 bases and J by 5 bases, and 22 bases separated the two germline ends. This CDR3 is built from 16 residues. In germline, CDR1 is MNHEY, CDR2 SMNVEV (reference sequence). The CDR3 reads CASRSLRQLRVETQYF. In nucleotides, the CDR3 is TGTGCCAGCAGGAGTTTGAGACAACTCCGGGTCGAGACCCAGTACTTC.

This clone turned up a few times. The chain joins TRBV7-9 to TRBJ1-2, with 9 bases aligning to TRBD1. Losses at the gene ends were 5 bases for V and 4 bases for J; bases not matched to a gene: 8. This CDR3 spans 15 amino acids. CDR1 is SEHNR, CDR2 FQNEAQ, per germline (reference sequence). For the CDR3, the DNA is TGTGCCAGCAGCCCGGCCCCGGGACAGGGCTATGGCTACACCTTC. Translated: CASSPAPGQGYGYTF.

The chain joins TRBV9 to TRBJ1-3; D is ambiguous. V was shortened by 4 bases and J by 2 bases, with 10 bases between the two germline ends. This CDR3 has 14 residues. Germline CDR1 reads SGDLS; CDR2 reads YYNGEE. Here the CDR3 DNA reads TGTGCCAGCAGCTTCGAATGGGCTGGAAACACCATATATTTT. This translates into CASSFEWAGNTIYF.

J is TRBJ1-1 and V is TRBV6-5; the D is unclear. Germline V gene sequence: CDR1 MNHEY, CDR2 SVGAGI. CDR3 length: 12 amino acids. The ends were cut back, 4 bases at V and 11 bases at J, with 14 bases in the middle. CDR3 nucleotides: TGTGCCAGCAGTTCCCCACCGTTAGAGGCTTTCTTT. It yields the protein CASSSPPLEAFF.

This clone was counted between two and nine times. The chain has TRBV6-2 or TRBV6-3 and TRBJ1-1, with D unresolved. Per germline, CDR1 MNHEY and CDR2 SVGEGT. CDR3 length: 12 residues. Trimming removed 2 bases from V and 1 base from J, with 2 bases in between. The CDR3 DNA reads as TGTGCCAGCAGTTACCCGAACACTGAAGCTTTCTTT. Translated: CASSYPNTEAFF.

In DNA form, the CDR3 reads TGCGCCAGCAGCCAAGATAAGAGGCGGCATAATGAAAAACTGTTTTTT. Protein sequence: CASSQDKRRHNEKLFF. V and J are TRBV4-3 and TRBJ1-4; D is ambiguous. The CDR3 has 16 amino acids. V lost 0 bases, J lost 4 bases, and 12 bases lay in between. Per the germline V gene, CDR1 is LGHNA and CDR2 is YSLEER.

V usage is TRBV9 and J usage is TRBJ1-1; TRBD1 is a possible D gene (5 bases). Between the trimmed V and J ends, which lost 1 base and 4 bases, there was a span of 14 bases. The CDR3 length is 15 residues. The V gene's germline CDR1 is SGDLS and CDR2 YYNGEE. The CDR3: CASSVTQGLGTEAFF. Here the CDR3 DNA reads TGTGCCAGCAGCGTAACCCAGGGCTTGGGCACTGAAGCTTTCTTT. The whole variable domain, filled in from reference TRBV9 and TRBJ1-1, reads DSGVTQTPKHLITATGQRVTLRCSPRSGDLSVYWYQQSLDQGLQFLIQYYNGEERAKGNILERFSAQQFPDLHSELNLSSLELGDSALYFCASSVTQGLGTEAFFGQGTRLTVV.

This chain links TRBV27 with TRBJ1-5; a weak D match, TRBD1 (6 bases). The V end was cut by 10 bases, the J end by 5 bases, with 15 bases between. Germline V CDR1 and CDR2: MNHEY, SMNVEV (reference sequence). The CDR3 spans 13 residues. The CDR3 region is CATGLGGHQPQHF. The DNA for the CDR3 is TGTGCCACGGGATTGGGGGGGCATCAGCCCCAGCATTTT.

The chain has TRBV9 and TRBJ2-1; 10 bases fit TRBD2. V dropped 4 bases and J dropped 5; count of bases not matched to a gene: 6. Germline CDR1 reads SGDLS; CDR2 reads YYNGEE. The CDR3 extends over 15 amino acids. The CDR3 spells CASSPWTSGNNEQFF. In DNA, the CDR3 is TGTGCCAGCAGCCCGTGGACTAGCGGCAACAATGAGCAGTTCTTC.

The chain is built from TRBV2 and TRBJ1-2, with TRBD1 identical over 7 bases. Germline V lookup: CDR1 SNHLY, CDR2 FYNNEI. The CDR3 extends over 14 amino acids. The V and J ends lost 5 bases and 2 bases, in that order; junction bases with no gene match: 5. The CDR3 sequence: CASSWGQLNYGYTF. The CDR3, as DNA: TGTGCCAGCAGTTGGGGACAGTTGAACTATGGCTACACCTTC. Full variable domain (rest looked up from reference TRBV2 and TRBJ1-2): EPEVTQTPSHQVTQMGQEVILRCVPISNHLYFYWYRQILGQKVEFLVSFYNNEISEKSEIFDDQFSVERPDGSNFTLKIRSTKLEDSAMYFCASSWGQLNYGYTFGSGTRLTVV.

The V gene is TRBV11-1, the J gene TRBJ1-2; D not certain. Germline assignment: CDR1 SGHAT and CDR2 FQDESV (reference sequence). The CDR3 is 14 amino acids. V was trimmed by 5 bases and J by 4 bases, leaving 14 bases between them. The CDR3 loop reads CASSLPGVSYGYTF. As DNA, the CDR3 is TGTGCCAGCAGCCTTCCTGGCGTAAGCTATGGCTACACCTTC.

V is TRBV30 and J is TRBJ1-4; the D gene is possibly TRBD1 (5 bases). V lost 3 bases, J lost 8 bases, and 7 bases lay in between. Germline V gives CDR1 GTSNPN, CDR2 SVGIG (reference sequence). The CDR3 covers 11 residues. In DNA, the CDR3 is TGTGCCTGGAGCGGGGCAGAAAAACTGTTTTTT. This encodes CAWSGAEKLFF.

The V call is TRBV6-5, the J call TRBJ1-4, with D tentatively TRBD1 (5 bases). The CDR3 is 12 residues long. The germline gives CDR1 MNHEY, CDR2 SVGAGI. V was shortened by 5 bases and J by 7 bases, with 8 bases between the two germline ends. This chain's CDR3 is CASSSGGEKLFF. For the CDR3, the DNA is TGTGCCAGCAGTAGCGGGGGTGAAAAACTGTTTTTT.

The chain has TRBV27 and TRBJ1-1; 7 positions agree with TRBD1. From germline, CDR1 is MNHEY and CDR2 SMNVEV (reference sequence). V was pared by 5 bases and J by 4 bases, with 10 bases of the junction left unmatched. CDR3 length equals 15 residues. The CDR3 DNA follows: TGTGCCAGCAGTGGAATATTACAGGGGATCACTGAAGCTTTCTTT. It encodes CASSGILQGITEAFF.

CDR3 residues: CASTRWSSGVGVGELFF. The CDR3 DNA reads TGTGCCAGCACTCGATGGTCTAGCGGGGTTGGTGTCGGGGAGCTGTTTTTT. V is TRBV6-6 and J is TRBJ2-2, with 9 nucleotides matching TRBD2. The CDR3 contains 17 residues. After removal of 7 bases from V and 7 bases from J, the junction contained 16 bases not matched to a gene. Germline CDR1 is MNHNY and CDR2 is SVGAGI (reference sequence).

The CDR3: CATSGHRGGTDTQYF. The CDR3 DNA reads TGTGCCACCAGTGGTCACAGGGGGGGAACAGATACGCAGTATTTT. The chain joins TRBV24-1 to TRBJ2-3; weak D call: TRBD1 (8 bases). There are 15 residues in the CDR3. CDR1 and CDR2 from the germline V gene are KGHDR and SFDVKD. V lost 5 bases, J lost 3 bases, and 14 bases lay in between.

This chain connects TRBV4-3 to TRBJ2-3; 9 nucleotides agree with TRBD1. The CDR3 contains 15 residues. In germline, CDR1 is LGHNA, CDR2 YSLEER. V lost 4 bases and J lost 0; bases outside the gene matches: 2. The CDR3 nucleotides are TGCGCCAGCAGCCGGACAGGGGCTAGCACAGATACGCAGTATTTT. Translation: CASSRTGASTDTQYF.

This clone is a singleton in its sample. The chain uses TRBV2 and TRBJ2-5, with a possible D match to TRBD1 (6 bases). This CDR3 has 14 amino acids. The V gene's germline CDR1 is SNHLY and CDR2 FYNNEI. Trimming took off 6 bases at V and 1 base at J, with 12 bases between the two ends. The CDR3 DNA follows: TGTGCCAGCAGACAGACAGGACTCCAAGAGACCCAGTACTTC. This codes for CASRQTGLQETQYF.

This chain links TRBV5-6 with TRBJ2-2; TRBD2 agrees at 8 bases. In germline, CDR1 is SGHDT, CDR2 YYEEEE. V gave up 0 bases and J gave up 6 bases; unmatched junction bases: 1. The CDR3 contains 14 residues. CDR3 amino acids: CASSLAGGAGELFF. CDR3 in DNA: TGTGCCAGCAGCTTGGCGGGAGGGGCCGGGGAGCTGTTTTTT.

The gene calls are TRBV6-1 and TRBJ1-2; D may be TRBD1 (5 bases). The germline V and J ends were trimmed by 2 bases and 8 bases, with 12 bases remaining between them. The CDR3 runs to 13 residues. Germline CDR1 MNHNS, CDR2 SASEGT. The CDR3 is CASSEWGPGGYTF. Here the CDR3 DNA reads TGTGCCAGCAGTGAATGGGGACCGGGCGGCTACACCTTC.

The chain recombines TRBV5-1 with TRBJ1-4; the match to TRBD1 covers 8 bases. V shed 4 bases and J 8 bases; nucleotides not matched to a gene: 7. This CDR3 is built from 14 residues. Germline CDR1 is SGHRS and CDR2 is YFSETQ. This chain's CDR3 is CASSQGQGGEKLFF. CDR3 nucleotide sequence: TGCGCCAGCAGCCAAGGACAGGGCGGGGAAAAACTGTTTTTT.

The rearrangement joins TRBV10-3 to TRBJ1-1, with D unclear. The CDR3 is made up of 11 amino acids. Trimming took 8 bases from V and 1 from J, leaving 5 bases between them. CDR1 and CDR2 from the germline V gene are ENHRY and SYGVKD. DNA of the CDR3: TGTGCCATCGGGCCGAACACTGAAGCTTTCTTT. Translated: CAIGPNTEAFF.